Listed here are 14 T cell receptor beta chains from one sample, sequenced in a study of cytomegalovirus exposure and HLA in healthy donors (TCRdb year 2017). Library preparation used the immunoSEQ multiplex PCR assay. For the multiplex PCR, a mixture combining 60 forward primers for TCR Vbeta segments and 13 reverse primers for TCR Jbeta segments was used. Here the immuneACCESS table is served through TCRdb, limited to in-frame sequences with V and J called. Missing clones are a known gap in these copies; in checked studies unresolved V genes cover under half, and the rest lacks a known reason. Here the sample has about 130,000 clones; roughly 76% occur a single time. The ten largest clones add up to 3.3% of the sample. Sequencing was carried out using PBMCs. Receptor source: a woman between 50 and 59 years old in good health and CMV-seronegative.

The chain carries TRBV28 and TRBJ1-4; possible D gene TRBD1, 6 bases. Germline V gene sequence: CDR1 MDHEN, CDR2 SYDVKM. V shed 9 bases and J shed 8 bases, with 19 bases lying between them. CDR3 length: 14 amino acids. DNA of the CDR3: TGTGCCAGTGCCTCAGCGGGGGACACCGAAAAACTGTTTTTT. This gives the protein CASASAGDTEKLFF.

This clone appeared a few times. J is TRBJ2-4 and V is TRBV2, with D uncertain. Between the trimmed V and J ends, which lost 2 bases and 4 bases, there was a span of 9 bases. Germline V lookup: CDR1 SNHLY, CDR2 FYNNEI. This CDR3 comprises 14 residues. DNA for the CDR3: TGTGCCAGCAGTGAAATTAGCCCGAAAAACATTCAGTACTTC. Translating gives CASSEISPKNIQYF.

J is TRBJ2-3 and V is TRBV25-1, with TRBD2 as a possible D gene (6 bases). Trimming left V 4 bases short and J 7 bases short, with 9 bases between. Germline lookup yields CDR1 MGHDK and CDR2 SYGVNS. The length of the CDR3 is 12 residues. As DNA, the CDR3 is TGTGCCAGCAGTGCGGAGGGGTATACGCAGTATTTT. This translates into CASSAEGYTQYF. The complete variable domain, with remaining parts taken from reference TRBV25-1 and TRBJ2-3, reads EADIYQTPRYLVIGTGKKITLECSQTMGHDKMYWYQQDPGMELHLIHYSYGVNSTEKGDLSSESTVSRIRTEHFPLTLESARPSHTSQYLCASSAEGYTQYFGPGTRLTVL.

The J gene is TRBJ2-7, the V gene TRBV18; D may be TRBD2 (6 bases). Germline values: CDR1 KGHSH, CDR2 LQKENI. The V end lost 4 bases, the J end lost 3 bases, and 13 bases lay between the germline ends. This CDR3 has 14 residues. The CDR3 nucleotides read TGTGCCAGCTCACAGGCCCCGGGGGTCTACGAGCAGTACTTC. This sequence encodes CASSQAPGVYEQYF.

V usage is TRBV5-1 and J usage is TRBJ2-5, with 7 bases matching TRBD2. Near its end, the DNA agrees better with TRBJ2-7, so the J call may be wrong. The CDR3 runs 14 residues. CDR1 SGHRS and CDR2 YFSETQ come from the germline V gene. CDR3 protein: CASRVIAGVYEQYF. The CDR3 DNA is TGCGCCAGCAGAGTCATTGCGGGGGTATACGAGCAGTACTTC.

As concerns this clone: The junction and the germline gene differ at one end; a read error may be behind it. The chain employs TRBV7-9 and TRBJ2-2, with D perhaps TRBD2 (5 bases). Germline CDR1 reads SEHNR; CDR2 reads FQNEAQ (reference sequence). This CDR3 comprises 16 residues. Here the CDR3 DNA reads TGTTCCAGCAGCCCGGACCAGCGGTATCTCACCGGGGAGCTGTTTTTT. Translating it yields CSSSPDQRYLTGELFF. Drawing the rest from reference TRBV7-9 and TRBJ2-2, the complete variable domain is DTGVSQNPRHKITKRGQNVTFRCDPISEHNRLYWYRQTLGQGPEFLTYFQNEAQLEKSRLLSDRFSAERPKGSFSTLEIQRTEQGDSAMYLCSSSPDQRYLTGELFFGEGSRLTVL.

CDR3: CASSKDRGLGDTQYF. The CDR3 nucleotides read TGTGCCAGCAGCAAGGACAGGGGGCTAGGAGATACGCAGTATTTT. The chain links TRBV7-8 to TRBJ2-3, with 11 bases matching TRBD1. The CDR3 totals 15 residues. Germline CDR1 is SGHVS and CDR2 is FQNEAQ. The junction had 6 bases not matched to a gene; V was cut back by 5 bases and J by 5 bases.

V gene TRBV6-1 combines with J gene TRBJ2-7; 9 bases map to TRBD1. The V segment lost 9 bases and the J segment 4 bases; nucleotides outside the gene matches: 13. Germline CDR1 reads MNHNS; CDR2 reads SASEGT. CDR3 length equals 15 residues. The CDR3 region is CASHLVRDREYEQYF. The CDR3 DNA is TGTGCCAGTCATCTCGTGAGGGACAGGGAATACGAGCAGTACTTC.

This rearrangement joins TRBV10-2 to TRBJ2-5; 11 nucleotides agree with TRBD1. This CDR3 spans 15 amino acids. V was clipped by 6 bases and J by 4 bases; unmatched bases: 7. CDR1 WSHSY and CDR2 SAAADI come from the germline V gene. CDR3 sequence reads: CASRNGQGAGETQYF. The CDR3 bases are TGCGCCAGCAGGAACGGACAGGGGGCAGGAGAGACCCAGTACTTC.

This clone was seen more than once but under ten times. V usage is TRBV11-3 and J usage is TRBJ2-1, with 13 bases that match TRBD2. Germline lookup yields CDR1 SGHNT and CDR2 YENEEA. The junction had 4 bases not matched to a gene; V was cut back by 5 bases and J by 0 bases. This CDR3 has 17 amino acids. CDR3 protein: CASSPRTSGSSYNEQFF. CDR3 coding DNA: TGTGCCAGCAGCCCCCGGACTAGCGGGAGCTCCTACAATGAGCAGTTCTTC.

V gene TRBV7-2 combines with J gene TRBJ2-2, with 13 bases lining up with TRBD2. Losses at the gene ends were 10 bases for V and 5 bases for J; bases not matched to a gene: 13. CDR1 is SGHTA, CDR2 FQGNSA, per germline. The CDR3 totals 17 residues. The CDR3 DNA follows: TGTGCCATCGAAACTAGCGGGAGGGCCCGGTGGACCGGGGAGCTGTTTTTT. It yields the protein CAIETSGRARWTGELFF.

This clone was found once. The rearrangement uses TRBV11-3 and TRBJ2-2; tentative D call: TRBD2 (6 bases). The CDR3 contains 18 residues. Trimming took off 2 bases at V and 5 bases at J, with 21 bases between the two ends. Per germline, CDR1 SGHNT and CDR2 YENEEA. The CDR3 nucleotides read TGTGCCAGCAGCTTAAGGGCCACGCGGGGAGCTGGGACCGGGGAGCTGTTTTTT. It is translated as CASSLRATRGAGTGELFF.

V usage is TRBV7-9 and J usage is TRBJ2-1; TRBD2 matches 11 bases. V lost 1 base, J lost 2 bases, and 7 bases stayed unmatched. This CDR3 comprises 18 residues. Germline V gene data show CDR1 as SEHNR and CDR2 as FQNEAQ (reference sequence). The CDR3 here is CASSLVASGRTTYNEQFF. In nucleotides, the CDR3 is TGTGCCAGCAGCTTAGTTGCTAGCGGGAGGACAACCTACAATGAGCAGTTCTTC.

The chain employs TRBV5-1 and TRBJ2-3; 8 bases agree with TRBD2. The length of the CDR3 is 17 residues. The germline V gene has CDR1 SGHRS and CDR2 YFSETQ. Unmatched junction bases numbered 9, after V lost 0 bases and J lost 3 bases. The CDR3 DNA is TGCGCCAGCAGCTTGGGTTCGGGGGGGCCAGCTACAGATACGCAGTATTTT. Translation gives CASSLGSGGPATDTQYF.